These T cell receptor beta chains were read from a single sample in a study of human CD8 memory T cell subsets. From its re-call of the 5' RACE reads, TCRdb lists each CDR3 protein once, without DNA. This sample lists about 9,200 distinct CDR3 sequences; its ten largest clones have 20%. Input material: CD8+ T cells from PBMCs. These receptors were collected from a human donor in good health. Both conserved end residues are part of each CDR3. The order of the fields is clone size, J gene, V gene, CDR3 protein. Expanded clones are given a class, and other clones once, few, many or no size at all.

clone size: .
J gene: TRBJ2-5
V gene: TRBV13
CDR3 protein: CASSLGLAVQETQYF

clone size: .
J gene: TRBJ1-1
V gene: TRBV6-6
CDR3 protein: CASRPGPGSEAFF

clone size: .
J gene: TRBJ2-7
V gene: TRBV20-1
CDR3 protein: CSARDRDAYEQYF

clone size: .
J gene: TRBJ1-5
V gene: TRBV6-5
CDR3 protein: CASSYEADYQPQHF

clone size: .
J gene: TRBJ2-7
V gene: TRBV12-3/TRBV12-4
CDR3 protein: CASSFGRSYEQYF

clone size: .
J gene: TRBJ2-1
V gene: TRBV19
CDR3 protein: CASSILSGDEQFF

clone size: .
J gene: TRBJ2-3
V gene: TRBV18
CDR3 protein: CASSPTGTLGDTQYF

clone size: .
J gene: TRBJ2-7
V gene: TRBV28
CDR3 protein: CASSLYGTGVPSYEQYF

clone size: .
J gene: TRBJ2-4
V gene: TRBV4-1
CDR3 protein: CASSQDVGTKNIQYF

clone size: .
J gene: TRBJ1-1
V gene: TRBV7-9
CDR3 protein: CASTLSSEEGAFF

clone size: .
J gene: TRBJ1-2
V gene: TRBV7-9
CDR3 protein: CASSLARDLGGYTF

clone size: .
J gene: TRBJ2-1
V gene: TRBV4-3
CDR3 protein: CASSQDRGRGGNEQFF

clone size: .
J gene: TRBJ1-5
V gene: TRBV19
CDR3 protein: CASSSGRDRSIGNQPQHF

clone size: .
J gene: TRBJ2-2
V gene: TRBV6-5
CDR3 protein: CASSPHINTGELFF

clone size: .
J gene: TRBJ2-1
V gene: TRBV7-9
CDR3 protein: CASSLGIQGRYNEQFF

clone size: .
J gene: TRBJ2-3
V gene: TRBV20-1
CDR3 protein: CSAASEWGTDTQYF

clone size: .
J gene: TRBJ2-7
V gene: TRBV14
CDR3 protein: CASSQDSGPGQGAYEQYF

clone size: large
J gene: TRBJ2-1
V gene: TRBV20-1
CDR3 protein: CSARDMRLAGGIYNEQFF

clone size: medium-sized
J gene: TRBJ1-2
V gene: TRBV7-2
CDR3 protein: CASSLVSGGLDGYTF

clone size: .
J gene: TRBJ1-2
V gene: TRBV18
CDR3 protein: CASSSFQGQGYGYTF

clone size: .
J gene: TRBJ2-1
V gene: TRBV4-2
CDR3 protein: CASSQDSGGRPEGNEQFF

clone size: .
J gene: TRBJ1-2
V gene: TRBV20-1
CDR3 protein: CSARNLQGTNYGYTF

clone size: medium-sized
J gene: TRBJ2-4
V gene: TRBV7-9
CDR3 protein: CASSLHQAKNIQYF

clone size: .
J gene: TRBJ1-2
V gene: TRBV19
CDR3 protein: CASWTDTGNYGYTF

clone size: .
J gene: TRBJ2-3
V gene: TRBV9
CDR3 protein: CASSPGSSTDTQYF

clone size: .
J gene: TRBJ1-2
V gene: TRBV28
CDR3 protein: CASSLPLGGHTF

clone size: .
J gene: TRBJ2-1
V gene: TRBV2
CDR3 protein: CASSGTGGGYNEQFF

clone size: .
J gene: TRBJ2-3
V gene: TRBV5-6
CDR3 protein: CASSLRSGGADTQYF

clone size: large
J gene: TRBJ1-2
V gene: TRBV20-1
CDR3 protein: CSARDQRNSVNYGYTF

clone size: .
J gene: TRBJ1-2
V gene: TRBV3-1
CDR3 protein: CASSPGQGADLTYGYTF

clone size: .
J gene: TRBJ2-1
V gene: TRBV27
CDR3 protein: CASSSMGPGNEQFF

clone size: .
J gene: TRBJ2-7
V gene: TRBV6-2/TRBV6-3
CDR3 protein: CASKTLGRGRHEQYF

clone size: .
J gene: TRBJ2-7
V gene: TRBV7-9
CDR3 protein: CASSLVSVSYEQYF

clone size: .
J gene: TRBJ2-3
V gene: TRBV12-3/TRBV12-4
CDR3 protein: CASSLGPYSTDTQYF

clone size: .
J gene: TRBJ2-3
V gene: TRBV9
CDR3 protein: CASSVVRARWVHTDTQYF